The rows below give T cell receptor beta chains drawn from one sample of a study of tumor-infiltrating lymphocytes in primary liver carcinoma. TCRdb used MiXCR to reprocess the multiplex PCR reads, holding one entry per CDR3 protein. The table lists roughly 36,000 distinct CDR3 sequences, more than 60% of them singletons. The sequencing sample was made of tumor-adjacent normal liver tissue. These receptors originate from a man aged 35 to 55 with primary liver carcinoma and hepatitis B virus infection. Each CDR3 is given with its conserved first and last residue. The order of the fields is V gene, J gene, CDR3 protein.

V gene: TRBV28; J gene: TRBJ2-6; CDR3 protein: CASHVGGSGANVLTF
V gene: TRBV10-2; J gene: TRBJ2-5; CDR3 protein: CASTLRPAIEETQYF
V gene: TRBV5-4; J gene: TRBJ2-2; CDR3 protein: CASSLDGLKTGELFF
V gene: TRBV28; J gene: TRBJ1-1; CDR3 protein: CASSAAGKNTEAFF
V gene: TRBV11-1; J gene: TRBJ2-3; CDR3 protein: CASSLPRESTDTQYF
V gene: TRBV11-2; J gene: TRBJ2-1; CDR3 protein: CASNSTMSEGYNEQFF
V gene: TRBV6-2/TRBV6-3; J gene: TRBJ2-7; CDR3 protein: CVSSDGDPLNSYEQYF
V gene: TRBV6-1; J gene: TRBJ2-2; CDR3 protein: CTRSPTVVPGELFF
V gene: TRBV5-1; J gene: TRBJ2-1; CDR3 protein: CASSLGLAGNNEQFF
V gene: TRBV11-2; J gene: TRBJ2-5; CDR3 protein: CANSLESGMSLEIQYF
V gene: TRBV6-2/TRBV6-3; J gene: TRBJ2-3; CDR3 protein: CASSYGGQGALDTQYF
V gene: TRBV29-1; J gene: TRBJ2-4; CDR3 protein: CSAEDARATKNIKYF
V gene: TRBV6-1; J gene: TRBJ1-1; CDR3 protein: CVSSEGEWQGANTEALF
V gene: TRBV4-2; J gene: TRBJ2-1; CDR3 protein: CASSQDRGAREQFF
V gene: TRBV20-1; J gene: TRBJ1-5; CDR3 protein: CSAGGPSNQPQHF
V gene: TRBV6-2/TRBV6-3; J gene: TRBJ1-1; CDR3 protein: CASSYRQEVSETFF
V gene: TRBV6-1; J gene: TRBJ2-1; CDR3 protein: CASSEGTGDEQFF
V gene: TRBV5-4; J gene: TRBJ2-6; CDR3 protein: CASWDRVASGANVLTF
V gene: TRBV4-1; J gene: TRBJ1-1; CDR3 protein: CASSQYSEQNTESFF
V gene: TRBV6-1; J gene: TRBJ2-1; CDR3 protein: CASSEEAVGYNEQFF
V gene: TRBV6-4; J gene: TRBJ2-5; CDR3 protein: CASDKTSGTEGTQYF
V gene: TRBV7-8; J gene: TRBJ1-5; CDR3 protein: CASSLDPHGNQPQHF
V gene: TRBV6-5; J gene: TRBJ2-5; CDR3 protein: CASSYSSSGGSQETQYF
V gene: TRBV18; J gene: TRBJ1-1; CDR3 protein: CVSSPQSGLYTEAFF
V gene: TRBV4-2; J gene: TRBJ2-1; CDR3 protein: CDSGHAGGQGNNEQFF
V gene: TRBV11-3; J gene: TRBJ2-7; CDR3 protein: CASSFGVLGEQYF
V gene: TRBV6-2/TRBV6-3; J gene: TRBJ1-2; CDR3 protein: CASTMDGCTF
V gene: TRBV12-3/TRBV12-4; J gene: TRBJ1-2; CDR3 protein: CANSLPVQGADGYTF
V gene: TRBV6-5; J gene: TRBJ1-5; CDR3 protein: CASSLTALGQPRHF
V gene: TRBV10-3; J gene: TRBJ2-5; CDR3 protein: CAISDHGGRRETQYF
V gene: TRBV29-1; J gene: TRBJ1-1; CDR3 protein: CSGRGTAEAFF
V gene: TRBV11-2; J gene: TRBJ2-1; CDR3 protein: CASSLEYCGRAYNEQFF
V gene: TRBV30; J gene: TRBJ2-3; CDR3 protein: CASSIGYPDTQYF
V gene: TRBV11-1; J gene: TRBJ2-7; CDR3 protein: CASSTGRRYYEQYF
V gene: TRBV5-1; J gene: TRBJ1-6; CDR3 protein: CASSLGTGGSSPLHF
V gene: TRBV2; J gene: TRBJ2-7; CDR3 protein: CASRKRQTYEQYF
V gene: TRBV6-2/TRBV6-3; J gene: TRBJ2-5; CDR3 protein: CASNIAGQGGNQYF
V gene: TRBV4-3; J gene: TRBJ2-2; CDR3 protein: CASSQGQNTGELFF
V gene: TRBV10-3; J gene: TRBJ2-1; CDR3 protein: CAISQGDYEQFF
V gene: TRBV4-1; J gene: TRBJ2-5; CDR3 protein: CASSRGLQETQNF
V gene: TRBV7-9; J gene: TRBJ1-1; CDR3 protein: CASSFDREKAFF
V gene: TRBV6-2/TRBV6-3; J gene: TRBJ2-2; CDR3 protein: CNNSAGDTGELFF
V gene: TRBV7-9; J gene: TRBJ2-3; CDR3 protein: CASTDPGQGVETQCF
V gene: TRBV11-2; J gene: TRBJ2-5; CDR3 protein: CVSSLGANMETQYF
V gene: TRBV5-1; J gene: TRBJ2-7; CDR3 protein: CASRPSDSLGEQYF
V gene: TRBV12-3/TRBV12-4; J gene: TRBJ2-1; CDR3 protein: CASSLLVGLYNDQFF